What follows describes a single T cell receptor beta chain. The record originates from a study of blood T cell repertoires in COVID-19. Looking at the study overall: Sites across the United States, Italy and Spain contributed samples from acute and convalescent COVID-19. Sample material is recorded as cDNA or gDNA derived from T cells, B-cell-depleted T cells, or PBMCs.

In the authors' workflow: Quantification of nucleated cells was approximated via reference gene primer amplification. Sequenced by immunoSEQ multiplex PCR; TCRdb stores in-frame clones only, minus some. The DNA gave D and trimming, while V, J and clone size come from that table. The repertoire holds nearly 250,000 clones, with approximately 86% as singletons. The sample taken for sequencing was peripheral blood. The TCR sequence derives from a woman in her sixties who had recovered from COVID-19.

CDR3 in DNA: TGCGCCAGCAGCCAAAGACTAGCCGACGAGACCCAGTACTTC. This sequence encodes CASSQRLADETQYF. This chain connects TRBV4-1 to TRBJ2-5; 7 bases are a match to TRBD2. Germline V gene sequence: CDR1 MGHRA, CDR2 YSYEKL. The CDR3 has 14 amino acids. The junction had 5 bases not matched to a gene; V was cut back by 2 bases and J by 5 bases.